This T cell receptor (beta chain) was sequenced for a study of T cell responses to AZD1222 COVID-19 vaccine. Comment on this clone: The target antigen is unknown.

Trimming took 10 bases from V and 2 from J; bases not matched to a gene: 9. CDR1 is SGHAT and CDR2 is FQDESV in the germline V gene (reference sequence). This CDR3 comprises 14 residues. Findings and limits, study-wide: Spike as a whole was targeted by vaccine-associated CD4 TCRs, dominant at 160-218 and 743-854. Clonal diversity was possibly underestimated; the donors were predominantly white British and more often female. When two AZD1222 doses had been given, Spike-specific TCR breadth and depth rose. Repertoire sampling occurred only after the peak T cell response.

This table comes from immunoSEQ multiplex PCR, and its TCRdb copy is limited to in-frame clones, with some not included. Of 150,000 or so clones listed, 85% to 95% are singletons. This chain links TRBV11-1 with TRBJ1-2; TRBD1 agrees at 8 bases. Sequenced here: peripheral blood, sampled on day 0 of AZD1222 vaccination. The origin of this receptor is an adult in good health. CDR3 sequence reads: CATSKNRGNYGYTF. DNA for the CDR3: TGTGCCACCTCGAAGAACAGGGGGAACTATGGCTACACCTTC. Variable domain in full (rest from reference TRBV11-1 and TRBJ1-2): EAEVAQSPRYKITEKSQAVAFWCDPISGHATLYWYRQILGQGPELLVQFQDESVVDDSQLPKDRFSAERLKGVDSTLKIQPAELGDSAMYLCATSKNRGNYGYTFGSGTRLTVV.